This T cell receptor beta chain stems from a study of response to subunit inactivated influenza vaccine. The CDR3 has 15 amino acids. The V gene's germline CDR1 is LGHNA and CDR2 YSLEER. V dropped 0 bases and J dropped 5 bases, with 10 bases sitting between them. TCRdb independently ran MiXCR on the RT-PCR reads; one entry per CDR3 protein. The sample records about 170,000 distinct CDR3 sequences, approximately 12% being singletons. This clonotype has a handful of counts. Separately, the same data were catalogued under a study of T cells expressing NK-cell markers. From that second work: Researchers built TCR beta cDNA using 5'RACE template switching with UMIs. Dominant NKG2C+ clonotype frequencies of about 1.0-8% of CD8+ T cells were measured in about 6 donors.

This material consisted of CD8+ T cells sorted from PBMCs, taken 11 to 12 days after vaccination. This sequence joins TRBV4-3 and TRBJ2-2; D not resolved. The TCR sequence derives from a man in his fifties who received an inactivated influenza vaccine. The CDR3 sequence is CASSQDRLGTGELFF. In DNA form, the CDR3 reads TGCGCCAGCAGCCAAGATCGTCTGGGGACCGGGGAGCTGTTTTTT.